The clone carrying this TCR beta chain was seen a handful of times. Antigen unknown. The data stem from a study of vaccination effects on CD4 cells after COVID-19. TCRdb's table, derived via immunoSEQ multiplex PCR, lists solely in-frame clones and lacks some. The repertoire holds roughly 25,000 clones, with 77% as singletons. Pools of viral peptides were used by the ViraFEST assay to expand antigen-specific CD4+ T cells ahead of sequencing. Investigators separated out CD4+ T cells once around 10 days of culture had passed. Sometime from March through December 2020, the person acquired a SARS-CoV-2 infection that PCR confirmed. V shed 5 bases and J 3 bases; nucleotides not matched to a gene: 9. CDR1 and CDR2 from the germline V gene are SGHTA and FQGTGA. This CDR3 spans 15 amino acids.

The V and J genes are TRBV7-3 and TRBJ2-7, with TRBD1 matching over 8 bases. The starting material was CD4+ T cells from PBMCs cultured with HCoV-NL63 spike peptides, obtained before COVID-19 vaccination. This TCR was recovered from a human donor who had a prior SARS-CoV-2 infection. CDR3 residues: CASSLNPGTGYEQYF. The CDR3 DNA reads as TGTGCCAGCAGCCTAAATCCCGGGACAGGCTACGAGCAGTACTTC.